The clone carrying this T cell receptor beta chain was picked up many times. This entry is derived from a study of molecular identifiers for immune sequencing clone quantification. CDR3 length: 12 amino acids. The V gene's germline CDR1 is SEHNR and CDR2 FQNEAQ (reference sequence). Losses at the gene ends were 4 bases for V and 7 bases for J; bases not matched to a gene: 4. Libraries of bulk TCR were made by previously described methods (with listed TCR primers). TCRdb analysed the PCR reads with MiXCR anew, one entry per CDR3 protein. The top ten hold about 0.8% of the sample, which has more than 450,000 distinct CDR3 sequences, roughly 23% seen once.

The clonotype comes from a human donor in good health. Some libraries in this study had Jurkat cell RNA spiked in. The sequenced material came from naive CD8+ T cells from blood, with Jurkat cell RNA spiked in. Subset reported: FACS-sorted CD8+CD4-CCR7+CD45RA+ naive T cells. The chain links TRBV7-9 to TRBJ2-7; TRBD1 aligns across 7 bases. The CDR3 reads CASSSDRVEQYF. The CDR3 DNA follows: TGTGCCAGCAGCTCCGACAGGGTGGAGCAGTACTTC.